This is a list of T cell receptor beta chains from one sample in a study of blood T cells in healthy people across ages. TCRdb used MiXCR to reprocess the 5' RACE reads, holding one entry per CDR3 protein. The sample records just over 800,000 distinct CDR3 sequences, under 80% being singletons. Sequencing was performed on blood. These receptors came from a man younger than 40 in good health. Each CDR3 is given with its conserved first and last residue. The D gene is left open where the match is weak. Expanded clones get a size class; other rows say once, few or many, or leave the size out.

V gene	clone size	D gene	J gene	CDR3 DNA	CDR3 protein
TRBV10-3	once	NA	TRBJ2-7	TGTGCCATCAGTGAGTCGGGGATGTACTACGAGCAGTACTTC	CAISESGMYYEQYF
TRBV27	few	NA	TRBJ1-5	TGTGCCAGCAGTCCGACCGTTAGCAATCAGCCCCAGCATTTT	CASSPTVSNQPQHF
TRBV2	NA	TRBD1	TRBJ2-7	TGTGCCAGCAGTGAGCTCGGGACAGGGGGCCACGAGCAGTACTTC	CASSELGTGGHEQYF
TRBV11-2	NA	TRBD2	TRBJ2-1	TGTGCCACCCCGACGACTAGCGGACCGTACAATGAGCAGTTCTTC	CATPTTSGPYNEQFF
TRBV20-1	once	NA	TRBJ2-1	TGCAGTGCTCCAGGGTCTATAAATGAGCAGTTCTTC	CSAPGSINEQFF
TRBV6-2/TRBV6-3	NA	NA	TRBJ2-5	TGTGCCAGCAGTTACTCTGAGGGGGCCCAGTACTTC	CASSYSEGAQYF
TRBV7-2	NA	TRBD2	TRBJ2-3	TGTGCCAGCACAACCTTAGCGGGGGGCACAGATACGCAGTATTTT	CASTTLAGGTDTQYF
TRBV10-3	NA	TRBD1	TRBJ2-3	TGTTCTCTTGGGGGACAGAGTAGCACAGATACGCAGTATTTT	CSLGGQSSTDTQYF
TRBV29-1	NA	TRBD1	TRBJ1-1	TGCAGCGTTGACCGTATTACAGGGGCAGGGTACACTGAAGCTTTCTTT	CSVDRITGAGYTEAFF
TRBV29-1	few	NA	TRBJ1-2	TGCAGCGTTGAAGATCGACGGACTCCCAACTATGGCTACACCTTC	CSVEDRRTPNYGYTF
TRBV7-9	NA	TRBD1	TRBJ2-1	TGTGCCAGCGATGACAGGGTGGGTGAGCAGTTCTTC	CASDDRVGEQFF
TRBV12-3/TRBV12-4	NA	NA	TRBJ2-3	TGTGCCAGCGTGGAGGGACTTTACCTCACAGATACGCAGTATTTT	CASVEGLYLTDTQYF
TRBV7-9	many	NA	TRBJ1-5	TGTGCCAGCAGCTTAGGGGATCAGCCCCAGCATTTT	CASSLGDQPQHF
TRBV5-1	NA	NA	TRBJ2-1	TGCGCCAGCAGCAAAGCAACTCAGCAGAGCTCCTACAATGAGCAGTTCTTC	CASSKATQQSSYNEQFF
TRBV6-5	NA	NA	TRBJ2-7	TGTGCCAGCAGTTACTCGAAGGGTGGATACGAGCAGTACTTC	CASSYSKGGYEQYF
TRBV25-1	few	TRBD2	TRBJ2-5	TGTGCCAGCAGTGAGGGGACTAGCGGGGAGGTCCAGTACTTC	CASSEGTSGEVQYF
TRBV29-1	NA	TRBD1	TRBJ1-2	TGCAGCCCTGGGACAGGGGGCATAGCCACCTTC	CSPGTGGIATF
TRBV29-1	NA	TRBD1	TRBJ2-7	TGCAGCGTTGCCCCAAACAGGGGTCCCTACGAGCAGTACTTC	CSVAPNRGPYEQYF
TRBV29-1	NA	NA	TRBJ2-5	TGCAGCGTTGACGGCTACCAAGAGACCCAGTACTTC	CSVDGYQETQYF
TRBV12-3/TRBV12-4	many	TRBD1	TRBJ1-2	TGTGCCAGCAGTTTAGCCGGGACAGTCCCCGTAGGCTACACCTTC	CASSLAGTVPVGYTF
TRBV20-1	few	NA	TRBJ2-7	TGCAGTGCCACGGACGTCGCTCCCTACGAGCAGTACTTC	CSATDVAPYEQYF
TRBV15	few	NA	TRBJ2-1	TGTGCCACCAGCAGAGATCCCGAGTCTGGGGCCTTGGATGAGCAGTTCTTC	CATSRDPESGALDEQFF
TRBV20-1	NA	NA	TRBJ2-7	TGCAGTGCGAGAACAGTGTCCCACGAGCAGTACTTC	CSARTVSHEQYF
TRBV5-1	NA	TRBD1	TRBJ2-3	TGCGCCAGCAGCTTTACAGGGGGCCTCACAGATACGCAGTATTTT	CASSFTGGLTDTQYF
TRBV10-3	few	NA	TRBJ2-1	TGTGCCATTCGAAGGGGGGATACCCATGAGCAGTTCTTC	CAIRRGDTHEQFF
TRBV9	NA	NA	TRBJ2-3	TGTGCCAGCAGCGTAGGCGGGGCGATAACAGATACGCAGTATTTT	CASSVGGAITDTQYF
TRBV7-2	NA	NA	TRBJ2-7	TGTGCCAGCAGCTTAGCGCGAATTAGCTACGAGCAGTACTTC	CASSLARISYEQYF
TRBV5-1	few	TRBD2	TRBJ2-7	TGCGCCAGCAGCGGGGGACTAGCGGCGACATCCTACGAGCAGTACTTC	CASSGGLAATSYEQYF
TRBV29-1	NA	NA	TRBJ1-2	TGCAGCTCAACTCGGGACTCAGCTAACTATGGCTACACCTTC	CSSTRDSANYGYTF
TRBV7-2	many	TRBD2	TRBJ2-5	TGTGCCAGCAGCTTGGGGGGGTCCCAAGAGACCCAGTACTTC	CASSLGGSQETQYF
TRBV6-1	once	TRBD1	TRBJ2-7	TGTGCCAGCAGCCAGCCTGGACAGGTATACGAGCAGTACTTC	CASSQPGQVYEQYF
TRBV5-1	few	TRBD2	TRBJ2-7	TGCGCCAGCAGCTTGGATTTGCGGGGGGGATCGAACGAGCAGTACTTC	CASSLDLRGGSNEQYF
TRBV6-2/TRBV6-3	NA	TRBD2	TRBJ2-1	TGTGCCAGCAGTTACGTAGCGGGGGGTTCCGGTGAGCAGTTCTTC	CASSYVAGGSGEQFF
TRBV6-2/TRBV6-3	NA	NA	TRBJ1-2	TGTGCCAGCACCCAGACAGTCTGCTATGGCTACACCTTC	CASTQTVCYGYTF
TRBV12-3/TRBV12-4	NA	TRBD1	TRBJ2-3	TGTGCCAGCACCCCCTGGACAGGGTACACAGATACGCAGTATTTT	CASTPWTGYTDTQYF
TRBV6-1	NA	NA	TRBJ1-4	TGTGCCAGCAGTGAGTGGCTTGATAATGAAAAACTATTTTTT	CASSEWLDNEKLFF
TRBV7-8	NA	TRBD2	TRBJ2-7	TGTGCCAGCAGCTTCACGGCTAGCGGGGCCCCCTACGAGCAGTACTTC	CASSFTASGAPYEQYF
TRBV6-5	NA	TRBD1	TRBJ2-7	TGTGCCAGCCAGCGATTCGGACAGGGGTCCTACGAGCAGTACTTC	CASQRFGQGSYEQYF
TRBV7-9	NA	NA	TRBJ1-1	TGTGCCAGCAGCTTAGGGGCTTTCGACGCTGAAGCTTTCTTT	CASSLGAFDAEAFF
TRBV28	NA	NA	TRBJ2-3	TGTGCCAGCAGTTATTTGGACAGTGGCCCGGGGCCTCCAGATACGCAGTATTTT	CASSYLDSGPGPPDTQYF